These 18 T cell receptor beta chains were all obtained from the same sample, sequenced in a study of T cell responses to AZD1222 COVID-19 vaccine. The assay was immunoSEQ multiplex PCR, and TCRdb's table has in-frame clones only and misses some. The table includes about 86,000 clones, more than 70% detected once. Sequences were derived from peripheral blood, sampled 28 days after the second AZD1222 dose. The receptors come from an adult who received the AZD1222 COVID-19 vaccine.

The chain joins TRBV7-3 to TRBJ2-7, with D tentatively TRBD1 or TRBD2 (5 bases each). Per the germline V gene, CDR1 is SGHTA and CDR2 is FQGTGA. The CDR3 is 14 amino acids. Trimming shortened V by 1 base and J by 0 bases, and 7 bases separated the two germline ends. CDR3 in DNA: TGTGCCAGCAGCTTAAAGGGGAGCTCCTACGAGCAGTACTTC. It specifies CASSLKGSSYEQYF.

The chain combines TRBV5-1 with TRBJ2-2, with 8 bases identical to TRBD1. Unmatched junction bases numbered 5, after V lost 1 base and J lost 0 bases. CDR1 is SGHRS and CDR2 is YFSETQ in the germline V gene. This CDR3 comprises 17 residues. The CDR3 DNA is TGCGCCAGCAGCTTGAGGTCAGGGGGCGCGAACACCGGGGAGCTGTTTTTT. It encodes CASSLRSGGANTGELFF.

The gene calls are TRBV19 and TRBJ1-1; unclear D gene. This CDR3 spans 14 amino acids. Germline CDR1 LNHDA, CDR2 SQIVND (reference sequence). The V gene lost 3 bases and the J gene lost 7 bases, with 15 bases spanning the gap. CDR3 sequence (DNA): TGTGCCAGTAGTATTGTTGGGTCCCAGATTGAAGCTTTCTTT. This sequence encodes CASSIVGSQIEAFF.

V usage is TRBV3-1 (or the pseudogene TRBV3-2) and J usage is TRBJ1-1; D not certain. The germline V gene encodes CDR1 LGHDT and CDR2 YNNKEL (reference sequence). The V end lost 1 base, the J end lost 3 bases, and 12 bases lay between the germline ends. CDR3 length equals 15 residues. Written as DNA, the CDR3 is TGTGCCAGCAGCCAAGGGTATGGTACAGACACTGAAGCTTTCTTT. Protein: CASSQGYGTDTEAFF.

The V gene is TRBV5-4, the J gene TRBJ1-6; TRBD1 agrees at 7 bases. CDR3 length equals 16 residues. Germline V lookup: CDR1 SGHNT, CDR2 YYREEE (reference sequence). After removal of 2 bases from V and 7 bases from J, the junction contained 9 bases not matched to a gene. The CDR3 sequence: CASSFYPGDRNSPLHF. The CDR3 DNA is TGTGCCAGCAGCTTTTACCCCGGGGACAGAAATTCACCCCTCCACTTT.

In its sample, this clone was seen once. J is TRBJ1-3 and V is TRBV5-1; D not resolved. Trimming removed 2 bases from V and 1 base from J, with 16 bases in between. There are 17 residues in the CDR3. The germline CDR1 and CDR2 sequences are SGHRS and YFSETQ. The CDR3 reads CASSFRPTLGSGNTIYF. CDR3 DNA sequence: TGCGCCAGCAGCTTCAGACCTACCCTGGGGTCTGGAAACACCATATATTTT.

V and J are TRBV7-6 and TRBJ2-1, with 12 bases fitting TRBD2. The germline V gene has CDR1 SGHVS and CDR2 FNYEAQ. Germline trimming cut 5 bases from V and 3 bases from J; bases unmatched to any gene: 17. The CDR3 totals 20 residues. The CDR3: CASSTPRLAGDTTHYNEQFF. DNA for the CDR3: TGTGCCAGCAGCACGCCTAGACTAGCGGGGGACACGACCCACTACAATGAGCAGTTCTTC.

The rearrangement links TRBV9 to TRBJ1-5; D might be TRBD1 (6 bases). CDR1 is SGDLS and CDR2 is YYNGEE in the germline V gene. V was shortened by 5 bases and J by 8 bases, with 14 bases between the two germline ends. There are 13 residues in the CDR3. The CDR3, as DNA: TGTGCCAGCAGTCAGGGGACCCCGGAGCCCCAGCATTTT. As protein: CASSQGTPEPQHF.

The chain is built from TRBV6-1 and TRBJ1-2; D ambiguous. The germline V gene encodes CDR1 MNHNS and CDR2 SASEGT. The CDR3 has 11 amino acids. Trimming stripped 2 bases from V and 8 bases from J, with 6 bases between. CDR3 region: CASSENRGYTF. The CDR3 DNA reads TGTGCCAGCAGTGAAAATCGCGGCTACACCTTC.

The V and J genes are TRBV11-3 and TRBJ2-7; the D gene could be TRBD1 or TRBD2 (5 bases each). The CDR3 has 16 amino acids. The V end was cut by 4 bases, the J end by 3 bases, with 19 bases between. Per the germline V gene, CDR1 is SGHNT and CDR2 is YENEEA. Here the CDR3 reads CASSSGQGRGYYEQYF. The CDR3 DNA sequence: TGTGCCAGCAGCTCGGGGCAGGGCCGTGGCTACTACGAGCAGTACTTC.

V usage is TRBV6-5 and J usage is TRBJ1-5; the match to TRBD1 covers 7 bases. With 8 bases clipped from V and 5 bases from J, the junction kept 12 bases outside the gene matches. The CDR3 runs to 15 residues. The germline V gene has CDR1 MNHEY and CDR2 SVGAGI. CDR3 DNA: TGTGCCAGCCGAGCGGGGACAGTGACCCATCAGCCCCAGCATTTT. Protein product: CASRAGTVTHQPQHF.

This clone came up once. The CDR3 nucleotides read TGTGCCAGCTCACCGGGGGGTCACCAAGAGACCCAGTACTTC. This codes for CASSPGGHQETQYF. The chain combines TRBV18 with TRBJ2-5; TRBD2 might be the D (6 bases). Trimming pared 3 bases from V and 0 bases from J, leaving 8 bases between. CDR1 is KGHSH and CDR2 is LQKENI in the germline V gene. The CDR3 loop spans 14 amino acids.

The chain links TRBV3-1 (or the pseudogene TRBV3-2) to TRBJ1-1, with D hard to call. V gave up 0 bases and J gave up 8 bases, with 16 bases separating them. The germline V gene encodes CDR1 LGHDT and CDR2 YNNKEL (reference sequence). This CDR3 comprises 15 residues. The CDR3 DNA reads TGTGCCAGCAGCCAAGATATATCATTCGGAGCCGAAGCTTTCTTT. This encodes CASSQDISFGAEAFF.

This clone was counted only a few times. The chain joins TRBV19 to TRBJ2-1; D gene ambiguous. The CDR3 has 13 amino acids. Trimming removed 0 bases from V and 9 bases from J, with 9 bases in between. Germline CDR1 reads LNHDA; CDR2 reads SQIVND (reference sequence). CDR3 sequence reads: CASSIDPRFEQFF. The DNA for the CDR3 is TGTGCCAGTAGTATAGATCCTAGATTTGAGCAGTTCTTC.

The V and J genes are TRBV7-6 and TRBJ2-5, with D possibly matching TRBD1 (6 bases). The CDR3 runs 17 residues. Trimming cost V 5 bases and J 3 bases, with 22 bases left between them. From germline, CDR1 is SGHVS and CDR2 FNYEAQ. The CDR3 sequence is CASSRRVRTVNKETQYF. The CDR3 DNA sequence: TGTGCCAGCAGCCGGCGGGTCCGGACAGTGAATAAAGAGACCCAGTACTTC.

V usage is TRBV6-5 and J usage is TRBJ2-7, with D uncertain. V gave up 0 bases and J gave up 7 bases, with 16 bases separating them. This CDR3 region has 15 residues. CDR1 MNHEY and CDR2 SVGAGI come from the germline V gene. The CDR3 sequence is CASSYSSSEFLEQYF. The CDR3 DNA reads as TGTGCCAGCAGTTACTCCAGTTCGGAGTTTCTAGAGCAGTACTTC.

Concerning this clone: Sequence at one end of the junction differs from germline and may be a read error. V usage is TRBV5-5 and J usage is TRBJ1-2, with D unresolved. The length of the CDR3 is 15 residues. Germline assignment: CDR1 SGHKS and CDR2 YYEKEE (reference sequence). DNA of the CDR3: TGTGCCAGCAGCTTGGATCCCGGAGCTAACTATGGCTACACCTTT. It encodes CASSLDPGANYGYTF.

The CDR3 loop reads CASSLTPGAETQYF. The CDR3 nucleotides read TGTGCCAGCAGCCTAACCCCAGGGGCGGAGACCCAGTACTTC. The J gene is TRBJ2-5, the V gene TRBV6-2 or TRBV6-3; possibly TRBD1 for D (6 bases). Germline loops: CDR1 MNHEY, CDR2 SVGEGT. CDR3 length equals 14 residues. V lost 6 bases, J lost 5 bases, and 16 bases lay in between.